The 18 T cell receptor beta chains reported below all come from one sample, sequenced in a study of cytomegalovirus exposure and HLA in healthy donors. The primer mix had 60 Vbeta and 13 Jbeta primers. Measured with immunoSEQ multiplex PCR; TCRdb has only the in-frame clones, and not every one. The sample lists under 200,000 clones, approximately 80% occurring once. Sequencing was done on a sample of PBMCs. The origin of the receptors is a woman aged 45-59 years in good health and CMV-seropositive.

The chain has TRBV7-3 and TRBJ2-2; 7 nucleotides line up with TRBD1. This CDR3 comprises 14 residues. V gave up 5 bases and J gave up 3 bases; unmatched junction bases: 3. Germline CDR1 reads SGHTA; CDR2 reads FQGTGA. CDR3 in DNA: TGTGCCAGCAGCACTCAGGGGGACACCGGGGAGCTGTTTTTT. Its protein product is CASSTQGDTGELFF.

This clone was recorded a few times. CDR3 in DNA: TGTGCCAGCAGCTCCAGGGATAATTCACCCCTCCACTTT. It specifies CASSSRDNSPLHF. The chain carries TRBV6-1 and TRBJ1-6, with a tentative D call TRBD1 (5 bases). This CDR3 has 13 amino acids. The V gene lost 6 bases and the J gene lost 5 bases, with 8 bases spanning the gap. Germline lookup yields CDR1 MNHNS and CDR2 SASEGT.

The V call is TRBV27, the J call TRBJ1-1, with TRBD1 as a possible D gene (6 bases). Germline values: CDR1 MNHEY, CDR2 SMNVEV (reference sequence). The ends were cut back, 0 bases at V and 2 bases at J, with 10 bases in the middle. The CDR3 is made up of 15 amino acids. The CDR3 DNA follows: TGTGCCAGCAGTTTATCAGGGGGTGGAAACACTGAAGCTTTCTTT. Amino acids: CASSLSGGGNTEAFF.

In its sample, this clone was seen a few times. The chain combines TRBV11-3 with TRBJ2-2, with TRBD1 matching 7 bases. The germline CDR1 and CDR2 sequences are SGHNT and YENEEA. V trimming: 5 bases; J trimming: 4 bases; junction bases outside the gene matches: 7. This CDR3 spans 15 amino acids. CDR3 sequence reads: CASSQQGTTTGELFF. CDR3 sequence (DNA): TGTGCCAGCAGCCAACAGGGGACGACCACCGGGGAGCTGTTTTTT.

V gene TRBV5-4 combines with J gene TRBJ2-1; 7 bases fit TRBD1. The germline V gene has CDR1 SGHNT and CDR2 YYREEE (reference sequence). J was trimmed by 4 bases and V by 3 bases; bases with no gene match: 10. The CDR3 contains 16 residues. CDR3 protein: CASSSRQGAEYNEQFF. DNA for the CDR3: TGTGCCAGCAGCTCTAGACAGGGTGCTGAGTACAATGAGCAGTTCTTC.

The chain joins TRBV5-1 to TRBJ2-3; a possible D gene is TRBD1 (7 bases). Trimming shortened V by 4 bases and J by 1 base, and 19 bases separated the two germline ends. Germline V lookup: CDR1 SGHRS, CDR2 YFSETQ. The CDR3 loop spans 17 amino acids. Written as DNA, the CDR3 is TGCGCCAGCAGCGCGAGGACAGGAGGGGTAGGCACAGATACGCAGTATTTT. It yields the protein CASSARTGGVGTDTQYF.

The CDR3 protein is CASSPPTDINEQFF. The CDR3 coding sequence is TGTGCCAGCAGCCCGCCGACAGATATCAATGAGCAGTTCTTC. The chain carries TRBV7-9 and TRBJ2-1, with D tentatively TRBD1 (5 bases). The CDR3 sequence is 14 residues long. CDR1 and CDR2 from the germline V gene are SEHNR and FQNEAQ (reference sequence). V was pared by 5 bases and J by 6 bases, with 14 bases between.

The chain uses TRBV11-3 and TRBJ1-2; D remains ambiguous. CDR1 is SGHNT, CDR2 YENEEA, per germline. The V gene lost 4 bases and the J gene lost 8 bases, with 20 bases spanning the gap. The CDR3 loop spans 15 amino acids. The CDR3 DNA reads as TGTGCCAGCAGCTCACCCCCGGAGCCGGTCCGGGGCTACACCTTC. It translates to CASSSPPEPVRGYTF.

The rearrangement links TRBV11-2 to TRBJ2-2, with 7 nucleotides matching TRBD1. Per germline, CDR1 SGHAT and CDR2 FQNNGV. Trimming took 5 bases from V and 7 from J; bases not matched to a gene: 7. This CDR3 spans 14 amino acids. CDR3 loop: CASSRDRVGGELFF. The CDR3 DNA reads TGTGCCAGCAGCCGCGACAGGGTGGGCGGGGAGCTGTTTTTT.

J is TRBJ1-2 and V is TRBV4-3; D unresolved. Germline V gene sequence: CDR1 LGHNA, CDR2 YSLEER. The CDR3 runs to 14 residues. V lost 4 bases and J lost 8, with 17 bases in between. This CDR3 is CASSPEGEWGGYTF. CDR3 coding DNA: TGCGCCAGCAGCCCGGAGGGTGAGTGGGGAGGCTACACCTTC.

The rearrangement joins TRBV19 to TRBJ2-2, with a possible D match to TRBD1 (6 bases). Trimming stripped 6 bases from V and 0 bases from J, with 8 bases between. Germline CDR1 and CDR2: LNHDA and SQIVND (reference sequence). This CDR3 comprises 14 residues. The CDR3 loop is CASRQGANTGELFF. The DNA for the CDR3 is TGTGCCAGTAGACAGGGCGCGAACACCGGGGAGCTGTTTTTT.

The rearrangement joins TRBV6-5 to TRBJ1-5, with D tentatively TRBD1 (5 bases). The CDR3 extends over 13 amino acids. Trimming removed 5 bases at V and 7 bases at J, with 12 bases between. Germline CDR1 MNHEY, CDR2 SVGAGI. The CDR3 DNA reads TGTGCCAGCAGTGGCGACAAGGGGCAGCCCCAGCATTTT. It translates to CASSGDKGQPQHF.

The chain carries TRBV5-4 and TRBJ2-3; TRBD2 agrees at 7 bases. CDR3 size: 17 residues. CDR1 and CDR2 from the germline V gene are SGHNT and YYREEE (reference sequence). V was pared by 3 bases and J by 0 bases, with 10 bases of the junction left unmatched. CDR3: CASSSGAGKTSTDTQYF. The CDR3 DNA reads TGTGCCAGCAGCTCTGGAGCGGGGAAAACTAGCACAGATACGCAGTATTTT.

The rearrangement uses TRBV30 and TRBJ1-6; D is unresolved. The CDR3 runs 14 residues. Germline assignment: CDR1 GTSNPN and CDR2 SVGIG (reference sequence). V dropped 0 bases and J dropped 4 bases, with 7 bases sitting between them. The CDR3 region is CAWSVLQYNSPLHF. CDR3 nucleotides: TGTGCCTGGAGTGTACTCCAATATAATTCACCCCTCCACTTT.

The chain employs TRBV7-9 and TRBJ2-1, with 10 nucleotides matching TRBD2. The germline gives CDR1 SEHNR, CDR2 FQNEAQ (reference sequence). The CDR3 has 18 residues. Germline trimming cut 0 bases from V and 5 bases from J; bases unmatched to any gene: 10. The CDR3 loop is CASSLAFGLAGENNEQFF. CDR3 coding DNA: TGTGCCAGCAGCTTAGCCTTCGGGCTAGCGGGGGAGAACAATGAGCAGTTCTTC.

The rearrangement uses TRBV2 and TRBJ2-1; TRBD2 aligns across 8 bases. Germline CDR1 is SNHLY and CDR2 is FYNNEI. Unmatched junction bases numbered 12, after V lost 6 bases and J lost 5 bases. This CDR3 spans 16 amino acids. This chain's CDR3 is CASSRLAGLLDNEQFF. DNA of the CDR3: TGTGCCAGCAGCCGTCTAGCGGGCCTCTTAGACAATGAGCAGTTCTTC.

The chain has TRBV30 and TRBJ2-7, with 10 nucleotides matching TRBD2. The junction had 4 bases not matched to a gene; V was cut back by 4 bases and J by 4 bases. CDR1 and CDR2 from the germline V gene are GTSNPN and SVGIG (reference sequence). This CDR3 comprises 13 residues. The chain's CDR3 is CAWTSLAGYEQYF. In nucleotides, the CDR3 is TGTGCCTGGACCTCACTAGCGGGGTACGAGCAGTACTTC.

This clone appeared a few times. DNA of the CDR3: TGTGCCAGCAGCTTAGCAGGGGCTGAAAAACTGTTTTTT. The encoded protein is CASSLAGAEKLFF. The chain recombines TRBV7-9 with TRBJ1-4, with D tentatively TRBD1 (5 bases). The CDR3 extends over 13 amino acids. The V end lost 0 bases, the J end lost 7 bases, and 6 bases lay between the germline ends. Per the germline V gene, CDR1 is SEHNR and CDR2 is FQNEAQ (reference sequence).